The 30 T cell receptor beta chains in this list originate from one sample, sequenced in a study of cytomegalovirus exposure and HLA in healthy donors. The PCR ran on 60 Vbeta and 13 Jbeta primers. This table comes from immunoSEQ multiplex PCR, and its TCRdb copy is limited to in-frame clones, with some not included. The data contain 130,000 or so clones, more than 65% of them seen just once; the ten biggest clones take up around 3%. Sequenced input: PBMCs. These TCRs come from a woman under 30 in good health and CMV-seropositive.

This chain connects TRBV7-4 to TRBJ2-1; D is perhaps TRBD1 (6 bases). The germline V gene has CDR1 SGHVT and CDR2 SQSDAQ. The CDR3 is 15 amino acids. Trimming took off 5 bases at V and 3 bases at J, with 14 bases between the two ends. CDR3 sequence (DNA): TGTGCCAGCAGCCCCGGGACACCATTCTACAATGAGCAGTTCTTC. It specifies CASSPGTPFYNEQFF.

The chain couples TRBV5-4 to TRBJ1-2, with a weak D call TRBD1 (6 bases). The CDR3 length is 14 residues. Germline V gene lookup returns CDR1 SGHNT and CDR2 YYREEE (reference sequence). V was pared by 6 bases and J by 6 bases, with 18 bases between. Here the CDR3 reads CASNLRGGADGYTF. As DNA, the CDR3 is TGTGCCAGCAACCTAAGGGGGGGGGCGGATGGCTACACCTTC.

This clone appeared once. V is TRBV29-1 and J is TRBJ1-3; a weak D match, TRBD1 (5 bases). Germline CDR1 and CDR2: SQVTM and ANQGSEA. V was cut by 7 bases and J by 0 bases, with 16 bases left in between. This CDR3 spans 15 amino acids. The CDR3 DNA is TGCAGCGCCACTCTTGGGGCACTCTCTGGAAACACCATATATTTT. Translated, it gives CSATLGALSGNTIYF.

This rearrangement joins TRBV29-1 to TRBJ1-1; 9 bases agree with TRBD1. Germline CDR1 and CDR2: SQVTM and ANQGSEA. CDR3 length: 15 amino acids. V trimming: 6 bases; J trimming: 3 bases; junction bases outside the gene matches: 11. CDR3 loop: CSVGGDREGYTEAFF. In DNA, the CDR3 is TGCAGCGTCGGGGGGGACAGGGAAGGGTACACTGAAGCTTTCTTT.

The CDR3: CASSSWFGQGNEKLFF. CDR3 sequence (DNA): TGTGCCAGCAGCTCTTGGTTCGGGCAGGGGAATGAAAAACTGTTTTTT. The chain couples TRBV7-2 to TRBJ1-4; D perhaps matches TRBD1 (6 bases). The CDR3 runs to 16 residues. The V gene's germline CDR1 is SGHTA and CDR2 FQGNSA. Trimming took 4 bases from V and 5 from J, leaving 17 bases between them.

V gene TRBV28 combines with J gene TRBJ1-6; D gene ambiguous. Germline V gives CDR1 MDHEN, CDR2 SYDVKM. V was clipped by 8 bases and J by 7 bases, with 15 bases between them. The CDR3 has 14 residues. CDR3 loop: CASEKLAGNSPLHF. The CDR3 DNA reads as TGTGCCAGCGAAAAACTGGCAGGCAATTCACCCCTCCACTTT.

This clone has a handful of counts. This chain connects TRBV27 to TRBJ1-5, with D uncertain. The germline V gene encodes CDR1 MNHEY and CDR2 SMNVEV (reference sequence). The CDR3 extends over 15 amino acids. V was shortened by 6 bases and J by 0 bases, with 12 bases between the two germline ends. The CDR3 sequence: CASRVTSYSNQPQHF. The CDR3 region has the DNA TGTGCCAGCAGGGTGACAAGTTATAGCAATCAGCCCCAGCATTTT.

This chain joins TRBV2 and TRBJ2-7, with D tentatively TRBD2 (6 bases). Germline CDR1 and CDR2: SNHLY and FYNNEI. The CDR3 is 16 amino acids. The V gene lost 7 bases and the J gene lost 3 bases, with 22 bases spanning the gap. The CDR3 nucleotides read TGTGCCAGCAATAGCGGCAGGTCCTCAAGGGGCTACGAGCAGTACTTC. Its translation is CASNSGRSSRGYEQYF.

The rearrangement links TRBV7-3 to TRBJ1-6; 10 nucleotides match TRBD1. CDR1 is SGHTA and CDR2 is FQGTGA in the germline V gene. CDR3 length equals 15 residues. The junction had 6 bases not matched to a gene; V was cut back by 3 bases and J by 10 bases. The CDR3 sequence: CASSLTGGAQSPLHF. For the CDR3, the DNA is TGTGCCAGCAGCTTGACAGGGGGCGCACAGTCACCCCTCCACTTT.

J is TRBJ2-2 and V is TRBV2, with 9 bases fitting TRBD2. CDR1 SNHLY and CDR2 FYNNEI come from the germline V gene. CDR3 length: 18 residues. V shed 3 bases and J 8 bases; nucleotides not matched to a gene: 16. The CDR3 sequence is CASSEPSGTSSGRGELFF. Written as DNA, the CDR3 is TGTGCCAGCAGTGAGCCTAGCGGGACTTCCTCGGGCAGGGGGGAGCTGTTTTTT. The whole variable domain, remainder taken from reference TRBV2 and TRBJ2-2, is EPEVTQTPSHQVTQMGQEVILRCVPISNHLYFYWYRQILGQKVEFLVSFYNNEISEKSEIFDDQFSVERPDGSNFTLKIRSTKLEDSAMYFCASSEPSGTSSGRGELFFGEGSRLTVL.

The genes are TRBV7-2 and TRBJ2-7; 7 nucleotides match TRBD1. The junction had 10 bases not matched to a gene; V was cut back by 1 base and J by 4 bases. This CDR3 is 16 amino acids long. CDR1 and CDR2 from the germline V gene are SGHTA and FQGNSA. The CDR3 coding sequence is TGTGCCAGCAGCTTAGGACGGACAGGCTTTTCTTACGAGCAGTACTTC. Protein sequence: CASSLGRTGFSYEQYF.

CDR3 region: CASSAWDSANTGELFF. Written as DNA, the CDR3 is TGTGCCAGCAGCGCCTGGGACTCCGCGAACACCGGGGAGCTGTTTTTT. The chain couples TRBV9 to TRBJ2-2, with D perhaps matching TRBD2 (6 bases). The CDR3 loop spans 16 amino acids. The V end was cut by 3 bases, the J end by 0 bases, with 12 bases between. The germline gives CDR1 SGDLS, CDR2 YYNGEE.

The chain employs TRBV5-1 and TRBJ2-5, with TRBD2 identical over 13 bases. The CDR3 length is 17 residues. Losses at the gene ends were 3 bases for V and 5 bases for J; bases not matched to a gene: 10. Germline CDR1 and CDR2: SGHRS and YFSETQ. CDR3 region: CASSSGTSGTPRETQYF. The CDR3 region has the DNA TGCGCCAGCAGCTCCGGGACTAGCGGGACGCCCCGGGAGACCCAGTACTTC.

The chain links TRBV5-1 to TRBJ1-1; D remains ambiguous. Germline V gene data show CDR1 as SGHRS and CDR2 as YFSETQ. The CDR3 totals 14 residues. V lost 0 bases, J lost 5 bases, and 11 bases lay in between. The CDR3 DNA reads as TGCGCCAGCAGCTTGGACGAGGGCAGGACTGAAGCTTTCTTT. Translating gives CASSLDEGRTEAFF.

This rearrangement joins TRBV18 to TRBJ1-2; maybe TRBD1 (5 bases). Germline V gene lookup returns CDR1 KGHSH and CDR2 LQKENI. The CDR3 is 14 amino acids. The V end lost 3 bases, the J end lost 7 bases, and 15 bases lay between the germline ends. CDR3 sequence (DNA): TGTGCCAGCTCACCCCCAGGAGGGGCGTCTGGCTACACCTTC. This translates into CASSPPGGASGYTF.

The J gene is TRBJ2-7, the V gene TRBV6-1; 7 nucleotides match TRBD1. The J segment lost 7 bases and the V segment lost 6 bases, leaving 6 bases of the junction unmatched. Germline values: CDR1 MNHNS, CDR2 SASEGT. The CDR3 has 12 amino acids. The DNA for the CDR3 is TGTGCCAGCAGGGGACAGAACTTTGAGCAGTACTTC. It encodes CASRGQNFEQYF.

The V gene is TRBV19, the J gene TRBJ2-3; 7 nucleotides align to TRBD2. The CDR3 consists of 12 residues. The germline CDR1 and CDR2 sequences are LNHDA and SQIVND (reference sequence). With V trimmed by 11 bases and J by 4 bases, 6 bases remained unmatched. CDR3 loop: CAGERGSDTQYF. In nucleotides, the CDR3 is TGTGCCGGCGAGCGGGGTTCAGATACGCAGTATTTT.

The chain employs TRBV29-1 and TRBJ2-7; 9 bases match TRBD1. V lost 6 bases to trimming and J lost 5 bases; unmatched junction nucleotides: 5. Germline loops: CDR1 SQVTM, CDR2 ANQGSEA. CDR3 length: 12 residues. CDR3 nucleotides: TGCAGCGTCGGACAGGGGAGGGACGAGCAGTACTTC. Its translation: CSVGQGRDEQYF.

The chain carries TRBV6-5 and TRBJ1-1, with D perhaps matching TRBD1 (6 bases). Trimming pared 6 bases from V and 3 bases from J, leaving 14 bases between. Germline V gene lookup returns CDR1 MNHEY and CDR2 SVGAGI. The CDR3 spans 14 residues. The CDR3 loop reads CASSVNREHTEAFF. CDR3 DNA sequence: TGTGCCAGCAGCGTAAACAGGGAGCACACTGAAGCTTTCTTT.

V and J are TRBV6-5 and TRBJ2-5; TRBD1 is a possible D gene (5 bases). The J call may not be correct, given that the DNA end is closer to TRBJ2-7. CDR3 length equals 15 residues. The germline gives CDR1 MNHEY, CDR2 SVGAGI. The CDR3 reads CASSYQGVGSYEQYF. The CDR3 DNA follows: TGTGCCAGCAGTTACCAGGGCGTAGGATCCTACGAGCAGTACTTC.

CDR3 sequence (DNA): TGCGCCAGCAGCTCGAGATCAACTAGCGGGGGGGCCGATGAGCAGTTCTTC. Amino acid sequence: CASSSRSTSGGADEQFF. The chain has TRBV5-1 and TRBJ2-1; 13 bases are a match to TRBD2. This CDR3 is built from 17 residues. J gave up 8 bases and V 3 bases, and 11 bases lay outside the gene matches. Germline V gene sequence: CDR1 SGHRS, CDR2 YFSETQ.

This clone showed up just a few times. The V call is TRBV6-6, the J call TRBJ2-1, with 12 bases lining up with TRBD2. Germline V gene data show CDR1 as MNHNY and CDR2 as SVGAGI (reference sequence). V shed 5 bases and J 4 bases; nucleotides not matched to a gene: 3. The CDR3 length is 15 residues. This CDR3 is CASSLAGGAYNEQFF. DNA for the CDR3: TGTGCCAGCAGTCTAGCGGGGGGGGCTTACAATGAGCAGTTCTTC.

The chain carries TRBV13 and TRBJ1-6; TRBD1 is a possible D gene (6 bases). Germline lookup yields CDR1 PRHDT and CDR2 FYEKMQ (reference sequence). The CDR3 runs to 14 residues. V lost 5 bases and J lost 10, with 15 bases in between. The CDR3 reads CASSQTGQRSPLHF. The CDR3 DNA sequence: TGTGCCAGCAGCCAGACAGGACAGCGGTCACCCCTCCACTTT.

The chain is built from TRBV30 and TRBJ1-1; D uncertain. The CDR3 runs to 12 residues. Germline CDR1 is GTSNPN and CDR2 is SVGIG (reference sequence). Trimming pared 2 bases from V and 2 bases from J, leaving 6 bases between. CDR3 DNA sequence: TGTGCCTGGAGTCCGTCCAACACTGAAGCTTTCTTT. The encoded protein is CAWSPSNTEAFF.

The gene calls are TRBV19 and TRBJ2-3; D call uncertain. Germline-derived CDR1 and CDR2 are LNHDA and SQIVND (reference sequence). Trimming shortened V by 4 bases and J by 4 bases, and 9 bases separated the two germline ends. The CDR3 is 13 residues long. The CDR3 sequence: CASSTALADTQYF. DNA of the CDR3: TGTGCCAGTAGTACTGCGCTAGCAGATACGCAGTATTTT.

The chain joins TRBV5-1 to TRBJ1-2; no clear D. The CDR3 runs 15 residues. The ends were cut back, 4 bases at V and 6 bases at J, with 19 bases in the middle. Germline assignment: CDR1 SGHRS and CDR2 YFSETQ. The CDR3 loop is CASSRPLGGLDGYTF. CDR3 in DNA: TGCGCCAGCAGCCGGCCCTTGGGAGGGTTGGATGGCTACACCTTC.

V and J are TRBV29-1 and TRBJ2-7; 7 bases agree with TRBD2. The CDR3 loop spans 15 amino acids. The germline V gene encodes CDR1 SQVTM and CDR2 ANQGSEA. V lost 7 bases, J lost 0 bases, and 12 bases stayed unmatched. The CDR3 region is CSATPREGFSYEQYF. The CDR3, as DNA: TGCAGCGCCACGCCCAGGGAGGGGTTCTCCTACGAGCAGTACTTC.

The genes are TRBV19 and TRBJ2-7, with TRBD2 matching 8 bases. The length of the CDR3 is 14 residues. Germline V lookup: CDR1 LNHDA, CDR2 SQIVND (reference sequence). V lost 8 bases and J lost 6; bases outside the gene matches: 12. CDR3 protein: CASGPGLGVGEQYF. The CDR3 DNA reads TGTGCCAGTGGGCCGGGACTAGGAGTCGGCGAGCAGTACTTC.

CDR3 region: CASSAQGMINSPLHF. CDR3 DNA sequence: TGTGCCAGCAGTGCCCAGGGGATGATTAATTCACCCCTCCACTTT. This chain uses TRBV2 with TRBJ1-6, with D maybe TRBD1 (6 bases). In germline, CDR1 is SNHLY, CDR2 FYNNEI. V was clipped by 4 bases and J by 6 bases, with 13 bases between them. The CDR3 sequence is 15 residues long.

This clone was picked up one time. The V and J genes are TRBV7-9 and TRBJ2-3, with 10 bases matching TRBD1. J was trimmed by 2 bases and V by 3 bases; bases with no gene match: 5. Germline V gene lookup returns CDR1 SEHNR and CDR2 FQNEAQ (reference sequence). CDR3 length: 16 amino acids. The CDR3 reads CASSFLDRGDTDTQYF. DNA for the CDR3: TGTGCCAGCAGCTTTTTGGACAGGGGGGACACAGATACGCAGTATTTT.